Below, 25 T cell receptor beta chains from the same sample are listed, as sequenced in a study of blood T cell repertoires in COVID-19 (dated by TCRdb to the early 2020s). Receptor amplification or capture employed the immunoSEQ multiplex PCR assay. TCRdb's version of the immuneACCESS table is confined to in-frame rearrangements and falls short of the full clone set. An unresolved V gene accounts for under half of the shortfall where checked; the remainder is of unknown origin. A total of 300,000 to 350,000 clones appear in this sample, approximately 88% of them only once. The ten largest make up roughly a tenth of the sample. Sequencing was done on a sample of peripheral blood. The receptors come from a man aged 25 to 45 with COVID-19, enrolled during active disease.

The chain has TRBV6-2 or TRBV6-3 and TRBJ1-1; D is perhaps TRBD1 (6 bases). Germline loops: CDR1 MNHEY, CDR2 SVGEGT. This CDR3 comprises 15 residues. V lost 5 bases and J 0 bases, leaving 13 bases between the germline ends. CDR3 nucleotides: TGTGCCAGCAGTAGGGGGTCTACTATGAACACTGAAGCTTTCTTT. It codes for CASSRGSTMNTEAFF.

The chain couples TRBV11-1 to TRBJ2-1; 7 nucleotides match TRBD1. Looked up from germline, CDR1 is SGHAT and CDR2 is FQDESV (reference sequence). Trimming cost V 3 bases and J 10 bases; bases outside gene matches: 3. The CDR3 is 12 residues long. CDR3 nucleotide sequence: TGTGCCAGCAGCTTGGGGACAGTCGAGCAGTTCTTC. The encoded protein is CASSLGTVEQFF.

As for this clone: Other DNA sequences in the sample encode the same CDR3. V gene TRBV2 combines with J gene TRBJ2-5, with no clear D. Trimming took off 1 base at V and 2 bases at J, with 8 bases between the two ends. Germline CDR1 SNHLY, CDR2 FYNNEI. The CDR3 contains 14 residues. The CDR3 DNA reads TGTGCCAGCAGTGAAGGTAGAGCACAAGAGACCCAGTACTTC. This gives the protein CASSEGRAQETQYF.

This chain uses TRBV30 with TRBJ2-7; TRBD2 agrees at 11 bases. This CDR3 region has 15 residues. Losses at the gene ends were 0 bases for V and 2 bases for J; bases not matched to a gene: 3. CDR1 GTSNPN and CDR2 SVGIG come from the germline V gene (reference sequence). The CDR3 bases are TGTGCCTGGAGTGTTAGCGGGAGGGTTACCTACGAGCAGTACTTC. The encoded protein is CAWSVSGRVTYEQYF. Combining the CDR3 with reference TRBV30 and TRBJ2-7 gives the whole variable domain SQTIHQWPATLVQPVGSPLSLECTVEGTSNPNLYWYRQAAGRGLQLLFYSVGIGQISSEVPQNLSASRPQDRQFILSSKKLLLSDSGFYLCAWSVSGRVTYEQYFGPGTRLTVT.

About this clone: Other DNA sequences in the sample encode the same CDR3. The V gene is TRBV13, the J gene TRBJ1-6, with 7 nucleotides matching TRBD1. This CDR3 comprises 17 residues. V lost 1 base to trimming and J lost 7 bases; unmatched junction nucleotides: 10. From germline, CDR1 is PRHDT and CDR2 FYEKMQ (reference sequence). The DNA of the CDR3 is TGTGCCAGCAGCTTAGATAGGGCAGGGGGTTTGAATTCACCCCTCCACTTT. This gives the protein CASSLDRAGGLNSPLHF.

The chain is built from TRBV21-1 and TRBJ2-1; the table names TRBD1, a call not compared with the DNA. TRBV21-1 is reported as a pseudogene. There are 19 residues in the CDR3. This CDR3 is CASRKKRVEVGQGHNEQFF. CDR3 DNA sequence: TGTGCCAGCAGGAAAAAAAGGGTTGAGGTGGGACAGGGGCACAATGAGCAGTTCTTC.

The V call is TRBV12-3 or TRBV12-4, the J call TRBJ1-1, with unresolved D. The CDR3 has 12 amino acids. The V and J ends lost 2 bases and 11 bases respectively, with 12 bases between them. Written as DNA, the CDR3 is TGTGCCAGCAGTTTATCAGGTTCTGTCGCTTTCTTT. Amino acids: CASSLSGSVAFF.

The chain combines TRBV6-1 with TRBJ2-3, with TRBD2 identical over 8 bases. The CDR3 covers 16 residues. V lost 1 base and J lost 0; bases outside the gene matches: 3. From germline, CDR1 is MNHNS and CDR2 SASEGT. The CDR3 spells CASSEGVAGSTDTQYF. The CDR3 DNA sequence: TGTGCCAGCAGTGAAGGGGTAGCGGGGAGCACAGATACGCAGTATTTT.

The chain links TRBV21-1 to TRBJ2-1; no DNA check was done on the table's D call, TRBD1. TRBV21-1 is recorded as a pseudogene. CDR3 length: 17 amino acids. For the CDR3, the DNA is TGTGCCAGCACCTACCCGACCGGGACAGGGGGTTTCTATGAGCAGTTCTTC. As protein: CASTYPTGTGGFYEQFF.

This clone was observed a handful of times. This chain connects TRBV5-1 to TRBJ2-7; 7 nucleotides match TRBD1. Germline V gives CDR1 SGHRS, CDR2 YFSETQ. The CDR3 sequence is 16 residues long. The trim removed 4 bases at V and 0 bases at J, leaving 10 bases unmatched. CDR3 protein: CASSLRPDRFSYEQYF. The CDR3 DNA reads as TGCGCCAGCAGCCTCAGACCGGACAGGTTCTCCTACGAGCAGTACTTC. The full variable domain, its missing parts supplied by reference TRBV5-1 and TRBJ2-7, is KAGVTQTPRYLIKTRGQQVTLSCSPISGHRSVSWYQQTPGQGLQFLFEYFSETQRNKGNFPGRFSGRQFSNSRSEMNVSTLELGDSALYLCASSLRPDRFSYEQYFGPGTRLTVT.

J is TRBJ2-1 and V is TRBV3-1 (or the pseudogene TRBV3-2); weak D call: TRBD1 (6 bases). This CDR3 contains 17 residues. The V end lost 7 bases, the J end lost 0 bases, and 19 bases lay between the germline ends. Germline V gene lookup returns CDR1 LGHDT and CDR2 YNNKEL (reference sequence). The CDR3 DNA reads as TGTGCCAGCACTCTCTTGAGGGGGACAAGCTCCTACAATGAGCAGTTCTTC. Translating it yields CASTLLRGTSSYNEQFF.

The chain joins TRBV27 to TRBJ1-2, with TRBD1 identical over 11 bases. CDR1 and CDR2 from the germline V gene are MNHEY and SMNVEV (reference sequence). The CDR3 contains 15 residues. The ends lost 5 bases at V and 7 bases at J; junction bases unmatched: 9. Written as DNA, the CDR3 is TGTGCCAGCAGTAGGACAGGGGGCAGAACCCTTGGCTACACCTTC. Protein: CASSRTGGRTLGYTF.

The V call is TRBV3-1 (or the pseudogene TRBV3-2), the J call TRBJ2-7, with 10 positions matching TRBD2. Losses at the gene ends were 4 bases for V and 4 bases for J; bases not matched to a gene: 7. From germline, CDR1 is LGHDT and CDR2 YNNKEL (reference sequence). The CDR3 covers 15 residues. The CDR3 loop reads CASSPRLAGGYEQYF. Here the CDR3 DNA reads TGTGCCAGCAGCCCCCGGTTAGCGGGAGGATACGAGCAGTACTTC.

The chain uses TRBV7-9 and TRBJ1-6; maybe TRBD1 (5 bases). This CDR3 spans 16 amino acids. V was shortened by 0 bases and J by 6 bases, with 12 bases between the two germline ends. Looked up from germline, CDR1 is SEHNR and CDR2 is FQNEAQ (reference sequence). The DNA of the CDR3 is TGTGCCAGCAGCTTAGCTCGGGGCGGGACTAATTCACCCCTCCACTTT. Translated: CASSLARGGTNSPLHF.

CDR3 region: CASSLDRGYTGELFF. The CDR3 DNA follows: TGTGCCAGCAGCCTGGACAGGGGGTACACCGGGGAGCTGTTTTTT. The chain carries TRBV7-2 and TRBJ2-2; TRBD1 matches at 10 bases. The germline gives CDR1 SGHTA, CDR2 FQGNSA. This CDR3 has 15 residues. Trimming cost V 5 bases and J 3 bases; bases outside gene matches: 3.

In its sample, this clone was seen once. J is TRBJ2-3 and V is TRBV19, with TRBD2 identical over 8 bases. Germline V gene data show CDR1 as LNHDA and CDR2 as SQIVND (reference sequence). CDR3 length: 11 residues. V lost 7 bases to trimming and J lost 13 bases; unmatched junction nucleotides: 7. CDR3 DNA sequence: TGTGCCAGTACCTCCCTCGGGGGGGAGTATTTT. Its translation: CASTSLGGEYF.

CDR3 amino acids: CASSAPRWAFF. The CDR3 DNA reads TGTGCCAGTAGTGCCCCGCGATGGGCTTTCTTT. The chain uses TRBV19 and TRBJ1-1; D not certain. Trimming removed 5 bases from V and 11 bases from J, with 12 bases in between. Germline CDR1 and CDR2: LNHDA and SQIVND (reference sequence). The CDR3 sequence is 11 residues long.

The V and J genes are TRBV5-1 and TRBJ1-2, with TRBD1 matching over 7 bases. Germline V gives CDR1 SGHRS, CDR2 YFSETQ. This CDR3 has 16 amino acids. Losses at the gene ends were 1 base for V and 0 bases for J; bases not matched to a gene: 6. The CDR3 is CASSLNGQASNYGYTF. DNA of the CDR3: TGCGCCAGCAGCTTGAACGGACAGGCCTCTAACTATGGCTACACCTTC.

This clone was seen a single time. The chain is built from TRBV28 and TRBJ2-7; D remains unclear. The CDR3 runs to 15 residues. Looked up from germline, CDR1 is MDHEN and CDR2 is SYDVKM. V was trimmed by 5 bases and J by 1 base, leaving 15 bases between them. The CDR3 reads CASSPRFPGSYEQYF. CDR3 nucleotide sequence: TGTGCCAGCAGTCCCCGCTTCCCCGGGTCCTACGAGCAGTACTTC.

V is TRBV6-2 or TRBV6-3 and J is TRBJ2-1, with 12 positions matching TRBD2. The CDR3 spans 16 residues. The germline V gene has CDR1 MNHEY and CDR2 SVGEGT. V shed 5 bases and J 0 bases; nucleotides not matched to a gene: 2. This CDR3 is CASSTSGRTSYNEQFF. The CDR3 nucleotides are TGTGCCAGCAGTACTAGCGGGAGGACCTCCTACAATGAGCAGTTCTTC.

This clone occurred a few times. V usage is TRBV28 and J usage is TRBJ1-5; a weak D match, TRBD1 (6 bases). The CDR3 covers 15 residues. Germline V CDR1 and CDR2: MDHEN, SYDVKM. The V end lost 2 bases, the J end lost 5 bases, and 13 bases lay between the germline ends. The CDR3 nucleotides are TGTGCCAGCAGTTTACTCACAGGGCGGTATCAGCCCCAGCATTTT. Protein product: CASSLLTGRYQPQHF.

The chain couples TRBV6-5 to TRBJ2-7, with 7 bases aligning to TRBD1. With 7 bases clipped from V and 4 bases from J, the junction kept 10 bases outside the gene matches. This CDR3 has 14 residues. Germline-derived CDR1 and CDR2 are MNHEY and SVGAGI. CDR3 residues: CASIKDRVGYEQYF. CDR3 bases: TGTGCCAGCATTAAAGACAGGGTTGGGTACGAGCAGTACTTC.

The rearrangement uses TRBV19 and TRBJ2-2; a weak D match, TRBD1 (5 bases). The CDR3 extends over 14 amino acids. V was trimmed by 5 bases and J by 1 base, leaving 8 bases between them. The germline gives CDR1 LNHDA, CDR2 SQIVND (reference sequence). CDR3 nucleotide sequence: TGTGCCAGTAGTGTACAGGAGAACACCGGGGAGCTGTTTTTT. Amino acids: CASSVQENTGELFF.

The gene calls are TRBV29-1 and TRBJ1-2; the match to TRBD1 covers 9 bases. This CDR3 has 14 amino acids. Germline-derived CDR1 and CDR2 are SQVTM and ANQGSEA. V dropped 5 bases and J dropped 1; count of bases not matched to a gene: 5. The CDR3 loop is CSVKGTGFNYGYTF. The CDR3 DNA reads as TGCAGCGTTAAAGGGACAGGGTTTAACTATGGCTACACCTTC.

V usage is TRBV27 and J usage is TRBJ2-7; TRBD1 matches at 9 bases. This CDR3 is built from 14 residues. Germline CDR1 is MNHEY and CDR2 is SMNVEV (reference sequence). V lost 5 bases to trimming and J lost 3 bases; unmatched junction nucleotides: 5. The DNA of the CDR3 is TGTGCCAGCAGTCACGGACAGGGGCTCTACGAGCAGTACTTC. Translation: CASSHGQGLYEQYF.